The entry that follows covers one TCR beta chain sequence. Its specificity is not known. TCRdb re-called the 5' RACE reads, yielding one record per CDR3 amino acid sequence without DNA. The repertoire shows 250,000 or so distinct CDR3 sequences; the top ten hold 4% to 5%. The sample is drawn from a study of T cells expressing NK-cell markers. The overall study: Sorted CD3+CD56-NKG2C+, CD3+CD56+NKG2C+ and CD3+CD56+NKG2C- T cells supplied the TCR beta repertoires.

This CDR3 spans 16 amino acids. Germline CDR1 and CDR2: SEHNR and FQNEAQ (reference sequence). Study outcomes and limitations: In a few donors, dominant clonotypes made up roughly 25-60.1% of CD3+CD56-NKG2C+ cells. About six donors showed dominant NKG2C+ clonotypes comprising about 1.0-7.5% of their CD8+ T cells.

The receptor's source is a woman between 18 and 75 years old in good health. The specimen was blood T cells: a sorted CD56 or NKG2C T cell subset, CD4+ or CD8+ T cells, or bulk PBMC T cells (not recorded which). The chain recombines TRBV7-9 with TRBJ2-1. The CDR3 region is CASSPERVLNYNEQFF.